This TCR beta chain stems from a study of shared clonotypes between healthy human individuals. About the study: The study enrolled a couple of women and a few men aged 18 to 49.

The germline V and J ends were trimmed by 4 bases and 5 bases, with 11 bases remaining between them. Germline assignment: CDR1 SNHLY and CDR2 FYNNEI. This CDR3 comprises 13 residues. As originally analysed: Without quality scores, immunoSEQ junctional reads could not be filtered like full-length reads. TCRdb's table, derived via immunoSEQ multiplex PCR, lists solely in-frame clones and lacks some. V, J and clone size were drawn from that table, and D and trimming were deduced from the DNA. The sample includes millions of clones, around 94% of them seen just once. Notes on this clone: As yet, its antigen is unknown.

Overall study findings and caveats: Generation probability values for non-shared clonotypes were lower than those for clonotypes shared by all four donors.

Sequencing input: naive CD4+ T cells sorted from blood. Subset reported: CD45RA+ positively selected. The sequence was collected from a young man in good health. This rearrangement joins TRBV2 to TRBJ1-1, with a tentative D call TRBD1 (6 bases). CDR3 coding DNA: TGTGCCAGCAGTGTAGGGGGGCTAACTGAAGCTTTCTTT. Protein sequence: CASSVGGLTEAFF.